This T cell receptor (beta chain) was sequenced in a study of graft-versus-host responses after intestinal transplantation. The wider study: Every one of the recipients received anti-thymocyte globulin induction and afterwards took tacrolimus and steroids for 3 to 4 years. Study outcomes and limitations: Recipient marrow harbored GvH clones, some of which surfaced first in ileum or blood. Graft-donor T cell macrochimerism coincided with high graft-versus-host to host-versus-graft clonal ratios in allografts. Researchers found peak circulating GvH clone levels linked to early post-transplant HvG declines.

Lymphocytes (intraepithelial and lamina propria) were released by processing the graft tissue. Data came from immunoSEQ multiplex PCR; TCRdb stores just in-frame clones and leaves some out. The profile covers approximately 15,000 clones, with 70% appearing a single time and 20% to 25% taken by the ten largest. The ends were cut back, 8 bases at V and 1 base at J, with 14 bases in the middle. The CDR3 consists of 15 residues. Germline loops: CDR1 SEHNR, CDR2 FQNEAQ (reference sequence). In regard to this clone: Its cognate antigen is unknown.

The sample was ileum tissue, taken around 720 days after intestinal transplantation. The chain links TRBV7-9 to TRBJ2-2; D is undetermined. This sequence originates from a human patient who received an intestinal transplant, so some T cells may come from the graft donor. This chain's CDR3 is CASDPTAGNTGELFF. CDR3 DNA sequence: TGTGCCAGCGACCCGACGGCAGGGAACACCGGGGAGCTGTTTTTT.